A selection of T cell receptor beta chains follows, all from one sample in a study of shared clonotypes between healthy human individuals. The repertoire was sequenced with immunoSEQ multiplex PCR; TCRdb's copy has only in-frame clones and lacks some. The data hold 2,500,000 or so clones, with roughly 92% observed a single time. The material sequenced was naive CD4+ T cells from PBMCs. These receptors all come from a man aged 18 to 29 in good health. Some clones in this sample may be carry-over from other donors' samples. Each CDR3 is given with its conserved first and last residue. Fields, in order: J gene, V gene, D gene, clone size, CDR3 protein, CDR3 DNA. The D gene is left open where the match is weak. The size entry is marked missing in some rows and otherwise reads once, few, many or a size class.

TRBJ1-2	TRBV30	NA	once	CAWSVSLGYTF	TGTGCCTGGAGTGTATCCCTTGGCTACACCTTC
TRBJ2-1	TRBV19	TRBD2	NA	CASSTHLAGGPVRDEQFF	TGTGCCAGTAGTACTCATCTAGCGGGAGGGCCGGTTCGGGATGAGCAGTTCTTC
TRBJ2-6	TRBV7-9	NA	NA	CASSQSSGANVLTF	TGTGCCAGCAGTCAGAGCTCTGGGGCCAACGTCCTGACTTTC
TRBJ2-5	TRBV5-8	NA	NA	CASSLALLGQETQYF	TGTGCCAGCAGCTTGGCACTTTTAGGCCAAGAGACCCAGTACTTC
TRBJ2-1	TRBV12-5	TRBD2	NA	CASERREPGQNEQFF	TGTGCTAGTGAAAGGCGGGAGCCCGGGCAGAATGAGCAGTTCTTC
TRBJ2-2	TRBV2	NA	NA	CASSDLPGELFF	TGTGCCAGCAGTGACCTTCCCGGGGAGCTGTTTTTT
TRBJ1-1	TRBV2	TRBD1	few	CASSQGVNTEAFF	TGTGCCAGCAGTCAGGGGGTGAACACTGAAGCTTTCTTT
TRBJ1-2	TRBV4-1	NA	NA	CASSQVGAASSFNYGYTF	TGCGCCAGCAGCCAAGTTGGGGCGGCATCGTCGTTCAACTATGGCTACACCTTC
TRBJ1-1	TRBV19	NA	NA	CASSVTTHMNTEAFF	TGTGCCAGTAGTGTCACGACTCATATGAACACTGAAGCTTTCTTT
TRBJ2-1	TRBV7-8	TRBD2	NA	CASSWTSGRGNEQFF	TGTGCCAGCAGCTGGACTAGCGGGAGGGGCAATGAGCAGTTCTTC
TRBJ1-3	TRBV6-1	NA	NA	CASALPGSGNTIYF	TGTGCCAGCGCCCTCCCCGGCTCTGGAAACACCATATATTTT